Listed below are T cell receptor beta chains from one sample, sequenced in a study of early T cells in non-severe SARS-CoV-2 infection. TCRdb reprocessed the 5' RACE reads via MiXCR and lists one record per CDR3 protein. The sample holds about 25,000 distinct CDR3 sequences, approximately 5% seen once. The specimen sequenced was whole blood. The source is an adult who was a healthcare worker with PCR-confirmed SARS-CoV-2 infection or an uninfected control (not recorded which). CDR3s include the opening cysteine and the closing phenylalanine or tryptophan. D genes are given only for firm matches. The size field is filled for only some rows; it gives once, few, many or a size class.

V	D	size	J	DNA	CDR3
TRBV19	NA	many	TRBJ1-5	TGTGCCAGTCGACACCAACGAGGTCAGCCCCAGCATTTT	CASRHQRGQPQHF
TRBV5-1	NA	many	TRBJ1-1	TGCGCCAGCAGCTCCAGGGGTAGTGACACAGAAGCTTTCTTT	CASSSRGSDTEAFF
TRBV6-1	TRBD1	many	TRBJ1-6	TGTGCCAGCAGTGAAGCCGCAGGGGGGTACTCCTATAATTCACCCCTCCACTTT	CASSEAAGGYSYNSPLHF
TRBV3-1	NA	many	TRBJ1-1	TGTGCCAGCAGCCTAAATATAAGAACGAACACTGAAGCTTTCTTT	CASSLNIRTNTEAFF
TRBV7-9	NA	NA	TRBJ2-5	TGTGCCAGCAGCCCGGGACTCGTCAAAGAGACCCAGTACTTC	CASSPGLVKETQYF
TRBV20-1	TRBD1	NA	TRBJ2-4	TGCAGTGCTAGGGGGGACAGGGGGCGTGAAAACTTTCAGTACTTC	CSARGDRGRENFQYF
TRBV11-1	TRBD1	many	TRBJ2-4	TGTGCCAGCAGCTCCAGGACAGGGAAAAACATTCAGTACTTC	CASSSRTGKNIQYF
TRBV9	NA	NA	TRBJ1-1	TGTGCCAGCAGCGCCTCATACGGGGGGAACACTGAAGCTTTCTTT	CASSASYGGNTEAFF
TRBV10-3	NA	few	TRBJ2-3	TGTGCCACCGACTCGGCGGGGCGGATTACAGATACGCAGTATTTT	CATDSAGRITDTQYF
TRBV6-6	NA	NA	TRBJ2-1	TGTGCCAGCAGTTCCCTCAGGGACCCCTACAATGAGCAGTTCTTC	CASSSLRDPYNEQFF
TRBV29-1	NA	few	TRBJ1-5	TGCAGCGTTGGGGAGGGCAATCAGCCCCAGCATTTT	CSVGEGNQPQHF
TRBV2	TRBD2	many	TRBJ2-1	TGTGCCAGCAGTCCCCTAGGGACTAGCTACAATGAGCAGTTCTTC	CASSPLGTSYNEQFF
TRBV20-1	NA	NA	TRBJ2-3	TGCAGTACTAGAGATGAGGAGGATACGCAGTATTTT	CSTRDEEDTQYF
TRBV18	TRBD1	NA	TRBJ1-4	TGTGCCAGCTCACCACAAGACAGGGGTAATGAAAAACTGTTTTTT	CASSPQDRGNEKLFF
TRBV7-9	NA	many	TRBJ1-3	TGTGCCAGCAGCTCTGCGCCGACAGCCTCTGGAAACACCATATATTTT	CASSSAPTASGNTIYF
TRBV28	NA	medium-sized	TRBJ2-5	TGTGCCAGCAGCGCAGGGACCCCAGAGACCCAGTACTTC	CASSAGTPETQYF
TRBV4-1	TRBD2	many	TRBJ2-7	TGCGCCAGCAGCCAAGGCGGGACAGCACTAGCGGGAGGCTCCTACGAGCAGTACTTC	CASSQGGTALAGGSYEQYF
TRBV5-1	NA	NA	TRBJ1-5	TGCGCCAGCAGCTTGTTCCCAGGCGTCGATCAGCCCCAGCATTTT	CASSLFPGVDQPQHF
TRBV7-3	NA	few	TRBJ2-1	TGTGCCAGCAGCTTAGGGCTTTACAATGAGCAGTTCTTC	CASSLGLYNEQFF
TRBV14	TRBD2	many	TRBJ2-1	TGTGCCAGCAGCCAAGTGCCCAGCGGGGTCTCCTACAATGAGCAGTTCTTC	CASSQVPSGVSYNEQFF
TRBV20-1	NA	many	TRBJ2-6	TGCAGTGTGGCGATCTCTGGGGCCAACGTCCTGACTTTC	CSVAISGANVLTF
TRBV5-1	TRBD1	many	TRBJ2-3	TGCGCCAGCAGTTTCGGAGGGACAGGAGGTGGTACGCAGTATTTT	CASSFGGTGGGTQYF
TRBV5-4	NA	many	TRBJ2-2	TGTGCCAGCAGCCCCCAAGGCCAGGGATTAGTCGGGGAGCTGTTTTTT	CASSPQGQGLVGELFF
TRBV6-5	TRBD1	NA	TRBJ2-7	TGTGCCAGCAGCTTACAGGACAGGGTGCACGAGCAGTACTTC	CASSLQDRVHEQYF
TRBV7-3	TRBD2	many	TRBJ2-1	TGTGCCAGCAGTTCGGGGGGAAGCTCCTACAATGAGCAGTTCTTC	CASSSGGSSYNEQFF
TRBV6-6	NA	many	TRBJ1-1	TGTGCCAGCAGCCGCCAGGGTTCTGAAGCTTTCTTT	CASSRQGSEAFF
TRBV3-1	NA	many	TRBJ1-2	TGTGCCAGCAGCCCCGGCCACCACGGAAATGGCTACACCTTC	CASSPGHHGNGYTF
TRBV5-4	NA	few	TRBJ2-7	TGTGCCAGCAGCTCCGACCAAAATTCCTACGAGCAGTACTTC	CASSSDQNSYEQYF
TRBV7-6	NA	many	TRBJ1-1	TGTGCCAGCAGCTTAGAGGTCTTCACTGAAGCTTTCTTT	CASSLEVFTEAFF